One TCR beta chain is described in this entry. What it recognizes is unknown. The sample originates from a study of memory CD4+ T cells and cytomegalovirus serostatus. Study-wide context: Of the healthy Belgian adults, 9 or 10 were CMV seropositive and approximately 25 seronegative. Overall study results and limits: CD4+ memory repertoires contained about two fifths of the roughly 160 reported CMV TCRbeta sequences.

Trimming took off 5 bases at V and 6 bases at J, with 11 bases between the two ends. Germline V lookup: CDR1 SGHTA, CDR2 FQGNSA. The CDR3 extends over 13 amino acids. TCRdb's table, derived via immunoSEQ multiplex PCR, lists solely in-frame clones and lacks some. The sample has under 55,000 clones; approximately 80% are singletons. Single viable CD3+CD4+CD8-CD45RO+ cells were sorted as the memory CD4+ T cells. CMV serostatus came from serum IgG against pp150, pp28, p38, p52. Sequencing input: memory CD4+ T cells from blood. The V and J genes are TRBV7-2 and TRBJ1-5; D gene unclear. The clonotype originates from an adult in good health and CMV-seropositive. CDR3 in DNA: TGTGCCAGCAGCCCAACGCCTGCTCAGCCCCAGCATTTT. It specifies CASSPTPAQPQHF.